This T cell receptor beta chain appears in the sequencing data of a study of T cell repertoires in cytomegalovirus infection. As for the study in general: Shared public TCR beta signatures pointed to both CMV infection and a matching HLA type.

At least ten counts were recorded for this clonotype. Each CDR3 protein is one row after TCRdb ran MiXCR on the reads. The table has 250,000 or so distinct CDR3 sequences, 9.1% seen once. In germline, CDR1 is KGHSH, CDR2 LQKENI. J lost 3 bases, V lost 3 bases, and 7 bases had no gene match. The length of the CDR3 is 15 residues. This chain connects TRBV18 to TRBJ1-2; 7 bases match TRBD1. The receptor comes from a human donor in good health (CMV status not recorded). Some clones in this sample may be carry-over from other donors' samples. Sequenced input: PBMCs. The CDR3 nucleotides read TGTGCCAGCTCACCTTCCCGGGACAGACACTATGGCTACACCTTC. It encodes CASSPSRDRHYGYTF. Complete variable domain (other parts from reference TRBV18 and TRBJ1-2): NAGVMQNPRHLVRRRGQEARLRCSPMKGHSHVYWYRQLPEEGLKFMVYLQKENIIDESGMPKERFSAEFPKEGPSILRIQQVVRGDSAAYFCASSPSRDRHYGYTFGSGTRLTVV.